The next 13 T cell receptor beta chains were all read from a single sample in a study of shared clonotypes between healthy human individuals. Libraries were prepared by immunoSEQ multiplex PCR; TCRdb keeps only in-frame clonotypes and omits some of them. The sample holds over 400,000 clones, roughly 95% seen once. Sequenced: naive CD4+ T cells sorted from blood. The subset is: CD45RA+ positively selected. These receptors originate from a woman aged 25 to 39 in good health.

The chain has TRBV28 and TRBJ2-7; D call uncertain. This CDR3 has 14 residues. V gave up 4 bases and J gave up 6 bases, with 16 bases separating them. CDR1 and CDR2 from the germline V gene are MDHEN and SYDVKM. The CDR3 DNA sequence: TGTGCCAGCAGTTCCCTCCCTGTAGTAACCGAGCAGTACTTC. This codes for CASSSLPVVTEQYF. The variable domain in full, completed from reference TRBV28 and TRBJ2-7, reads DVKVTQSSRYLVKRTGEKVFLECVQDMDHENMFWYRQDPGLGLRLIYFSYDVKMKEKGDIPEGYSVSREKKERFSLILESASTNQTSMYLCASSSLPVVTEQYFGPGTRLTVT.

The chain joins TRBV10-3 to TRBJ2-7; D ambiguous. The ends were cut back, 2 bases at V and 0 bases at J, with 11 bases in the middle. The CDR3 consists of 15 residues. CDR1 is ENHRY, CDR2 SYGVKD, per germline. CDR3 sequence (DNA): TGTGCCATCAGTGAGCCTGGCGGAGTCTCCTACGAGCAGTACTTC. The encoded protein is CAISEPGGVSYEQYF.

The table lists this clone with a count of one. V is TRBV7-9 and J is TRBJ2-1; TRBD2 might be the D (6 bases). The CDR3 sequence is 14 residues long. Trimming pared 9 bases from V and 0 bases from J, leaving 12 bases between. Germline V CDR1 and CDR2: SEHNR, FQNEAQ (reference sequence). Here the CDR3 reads CASYSGSSYNEQFF. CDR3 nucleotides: TGTGCCAGTTATAGCGGCTCCTCCTACAATGAGCAGTTCTTC. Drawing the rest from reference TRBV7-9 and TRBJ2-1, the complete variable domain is DTGVSQNPRHKITKRGQNVTFRCDPISEHNRLYWYRQTLGQGPEFLTYFQNEAQLEKSRLLSDRFSAERPKGSFSTLEIQRTEQGDSAMYLCASYSGSSYNEQFFGPGTRLTVL.

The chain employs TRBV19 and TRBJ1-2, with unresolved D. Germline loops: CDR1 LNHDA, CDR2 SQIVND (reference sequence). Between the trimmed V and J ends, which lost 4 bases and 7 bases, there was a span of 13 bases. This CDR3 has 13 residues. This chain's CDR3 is CASSRGGLSGYTF. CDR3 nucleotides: TGTGCCAGTAGTAGAGGAGGGTTGTCTGGCTACACCTTC.

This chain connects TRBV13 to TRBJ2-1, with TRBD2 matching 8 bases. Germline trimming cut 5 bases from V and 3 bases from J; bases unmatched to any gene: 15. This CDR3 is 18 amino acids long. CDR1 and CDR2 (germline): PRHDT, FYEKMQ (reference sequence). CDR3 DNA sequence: TGTGCCAGCAGCCTAACTAGCGGTAACTTAAGGTTCTACAATGAGCAGTTCTTC. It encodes CASSLTSGNLRFYNEQFF.

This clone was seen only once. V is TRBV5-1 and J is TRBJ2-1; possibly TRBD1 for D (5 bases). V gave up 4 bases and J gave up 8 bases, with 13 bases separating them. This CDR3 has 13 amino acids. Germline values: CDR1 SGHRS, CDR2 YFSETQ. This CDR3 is CASSTGHLDEQFF. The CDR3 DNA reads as TGCGCCAGCAGCACCGGACATTTGGATGAGCAGTTCTTC. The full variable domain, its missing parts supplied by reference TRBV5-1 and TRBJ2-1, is KAGVTQTPRYLIKTRGQQVTLSCSPISGHRSVSWYQQTPGQGLQFLFEYFSETQRNKGNFPGRFSGRQFSNSRSEMNVSTLELGDSALYLCASSTGHLDEQFFGPGTRLTVL.

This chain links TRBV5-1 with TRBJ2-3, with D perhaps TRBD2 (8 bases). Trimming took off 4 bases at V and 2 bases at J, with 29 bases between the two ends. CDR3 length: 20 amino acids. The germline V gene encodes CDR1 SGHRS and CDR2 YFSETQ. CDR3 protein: CASSPSGGPRQGLVTDTQYF. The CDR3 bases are TGCGCCAGCAGCCCAAGCGGGGGACCTCGACAGGGCCTCGTCACAGATACGCAGTATTTT.

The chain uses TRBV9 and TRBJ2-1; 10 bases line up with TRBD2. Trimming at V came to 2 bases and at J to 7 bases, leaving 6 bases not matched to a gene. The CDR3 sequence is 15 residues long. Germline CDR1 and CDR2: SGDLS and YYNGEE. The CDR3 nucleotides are TGTGCCAGCAGCGTGGGGACTAGCGCTGGAAATGAGCAGTTCTTC. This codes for CASSVGTSAGNEQFF. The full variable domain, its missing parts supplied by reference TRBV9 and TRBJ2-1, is DSGVTQTPKHLITATGQRVTLRCSPRSGDLSVYWYQQSLDQGLQFLIQYYNGEERAKGNILERFSAQQFPDLHSELNLSSLELGDSALYFCASSVGTSAGNEQFFGPGTRLTVL.

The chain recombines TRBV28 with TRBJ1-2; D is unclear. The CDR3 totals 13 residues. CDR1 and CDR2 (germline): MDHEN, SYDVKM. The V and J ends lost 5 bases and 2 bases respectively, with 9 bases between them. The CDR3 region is CASSATVNYGYTF. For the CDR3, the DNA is TGTGCCAGCAGTGCGACGGTGAACTATGGCTACACCTTC.

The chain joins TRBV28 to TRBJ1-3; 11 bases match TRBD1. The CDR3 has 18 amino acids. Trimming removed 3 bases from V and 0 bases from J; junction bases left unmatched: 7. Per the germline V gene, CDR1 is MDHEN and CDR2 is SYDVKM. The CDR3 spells CASSFHYGTGGSGNTIYF. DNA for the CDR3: TGTGCCAGCAGTTTTCATTACGGGACAGGGGGCTCTGGAAACACCATATATTTT.

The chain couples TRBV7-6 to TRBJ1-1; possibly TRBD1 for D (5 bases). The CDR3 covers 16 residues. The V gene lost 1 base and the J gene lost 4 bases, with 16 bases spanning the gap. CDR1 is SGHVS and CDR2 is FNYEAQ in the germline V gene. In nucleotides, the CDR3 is TGTGCCAGCAGCTTAGGCGCGGCGGGGGTGGGCACTGAAGCTTTCTTT. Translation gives CASSLGAAGVGTEAFF.

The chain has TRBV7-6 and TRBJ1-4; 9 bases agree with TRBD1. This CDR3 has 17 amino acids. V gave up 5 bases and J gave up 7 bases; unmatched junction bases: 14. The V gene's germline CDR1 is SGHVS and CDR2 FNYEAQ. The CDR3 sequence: CASSRGIGGQGREKLFF. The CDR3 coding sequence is TGTGCCAGCAGCCGAGGAATCGGGGGACAGGGACGTGAAAAACTGTTTTTT. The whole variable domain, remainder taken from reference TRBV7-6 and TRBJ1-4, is GAGVSQSPRYKVTKRGQDVALRCDPISGHVSLYWYRQALGQGPEFLTYFNYEAQQDKSGLPNDRFSAERPEGSISTLTIQRTEQRDSAMYRCASSRGIGGQGREKLFFGSGTQLSVL.

This CDR3 is CASSLGLPGDTIYF. The CDR3 DNA sequence: TGTGCCAGCAGTTTGGGTCTCCCAGGAGACACCATATATTTT. The gene calls are TRBV27 and TRBJ1-3; the D is unclear. Deletions cut 3 bases from V and 8 bases from J, with 14 bases between. CDR3 length equals 14 residues. Germline V gives CDR1 MNHEY, CDR2 SMNVEV (reference sequence).